The entry below describes one T cell receptor (beta chain). This sample is part of a study of T-cell reconstitution after alpha-beta-depleted transplantation in children. Germline V CDR1 and CDR2: SGHDT, YYEEEE. The CDR3 consists of 18 residues. V was pared by 3 bases and J by 5 bases, with 26 bases between. During its preparation, the TCRbeta library received unique molecular identifiers. MiXCR, applied by TCRdb to the PCR reads, yields one record per CDR3 protein. Of about 600,000 distinct CDR3 sequences listed, roughly a tenth are singletons. The sequence came from a human donor who donated a stem cell graft to a child with acute myeloid leukemia. V gene TRBV5-6 combines with J gene TRBJ2-5, with D possibly being TRBD2 (6 bases). Sequencing was performed on PBMCs from the stem cell graft donor, taken from the stem cell graft. DNA for the CDR3: TGTGCCAGCAGCTCGCGGGATGGGGGGATTGAGCGATGGGAGACCCAGTACTTC. Protein: CASSSRDGGIERWETQYF.